The 26 T cell receptor beta chains in this list originate from one sample, sequenced in a study of cytomegalovirus exposure and HLA in healthy donors. 13 Jbeta primers and 60 Vbeta primers were used for the PCR. Only in-frame clones appear in the TCRdb table, and some are missing; sequencing was by immunoSEQ multiplex PCR. The sample data list about 130,000 clones. The material sequenced was PBMCs. Every receptor here comes from a woman in her sixties in good health and CMV-seronegative.

The V and J genes are TRBV7-8 and TRBJ2-1; 8 bases match TRBD1. Germline CDR1 reads SGHVS; CDR2 reads FQNEAQ. The CDR3 contains 16 residues. J lost 1 base, V lost 4 bases, and 6 bases had no gene match. In nucleotides, the CDR3 is TGTGCCAGCAGCTACCGGACAGGGCTATCCTACAATGAGCAGTTCTTC. Translating it yields CASSYRTGLSYNEQFF.

This chain joins TRBV14 and TRBJ1-1; unclear D gene. The length of the CDR3 is 17 residues. V dropped 3 bases and J dropped 0 bases, with 17 bases sitting between them. In germline, CDR1 is SGHDN, CDR2 FVKESK. The CDR3 reads CASSHEARGSLNTEAFF. CDR3 in DNA: TGTGCCAGCAGCCATGAAGCCCGAGGCAGTTTGAACACTGAAGCTTTCTTT.

The V call is TRBV5-1, the J call TRBJ2-7, with 8 bases identical to TRBD1. The CDR3 consists of 14 residues. Germline CDR1 reads SGHRS; CDR2 reads YFSETQ. The V segment lost 2 bases and the J segment 5 bases; nucleotides outside the gene matches: 6. DNA for the CDR3: TGCGCCAGCAGCTTTGGCCAGGGGGCACACGAGCAGTACTTC. This codes for CASSFGQGAHEQYF. Complete variable domain (other parts from reference TRBV5-1 and TRBJ2-7): KAGVTQTPRYLIKTRGQQVTLSCSPISGHRSVSWYQQTPGQGLQFLFEYFSETQRNKGNFPGRFSGRQFSNSRSEMNVSTLELGDSALYLCASSFGQGAHEQYFGPGTRLTVT.

J is TRBJ2-3 and V is TRBV7-9; 8 positions match TRBD1. This CDR3 region has 17 residues. Germline V gene lookup returns CDR1 SEHNR and CDR2 FQNEAQ (reference sequence). V trimming: 3 bases; J trimming: 2 bases; junction bases outside the gene matches: 10. DNA for the CDR3: TGTGCCAGCAGCTTCGGGACAGGACGGGGCCCCACAGATACGCAGTATTTT. Translated: CASSFGTGRGPTDTQYF.

This chain connects TRBV25-1 to TRBJ2-2, with TRBD1 identical over 8 bases. The ends lost 8 bases at V and 6 bases at J; junction bases unmatched: 8. There are 14 residues in the CDR3. Germline V gives CDR1 MGHDK, CDR2 SYGVNS. The CDR3 loop is CASREDRGPGELFF. The CDR3 DNA reads TGTGCCAGCCGGGAAGACAGGGGACCCGGGGAGCTGTTTTTT.

This sequence joins TRBV5-6 and TRBJ2-3; 7 bases match TRBD1. The V segment lost 2 bases and the J segment 2 bases; nucleotides outside the gene matches: 5. In germline, CDR1 is SGHDT, CDR2 YYEEEE. CDR3 size: 15 residues. The CDR3 here is CASSFRTGNTDTQYF. The CDR3 coding sequence is TGTGCCAGCAGCTTTCGGACAGGAAACACAGATACGCAGTATTTT.

The chain carries TRBV9 and TRBJ1-2, with D uncertain. This CDR3 has 14 amino acids. CDR1 and CDR2 (germline): SGDLS, YYNGEE. Trimming shortened V by 3 bases and J by 7 bases, and 16 bases separated the two germline ends. The DNA for the CDR3 is TGTGCCAGCAGCGCCTCCGGGATACTAGGTGGCTACACCTTC. Residues: CASSASGILGGYTF.

The J gene is TRBJ1-3, the V gene TRBV11-3; D unclear. In germline, CDR1 is SGHNT, CDR2 YENEEA. V lost 5 bases, J lost 0 bases, and 8 bases lay in between. The CDR3 has 14 amino acids. This CDR3 reads CASSRGNSGNTIYF. In nucleotides, the CDR3 is TGTGCCAGCAGCCGCGGAAACTCTGGAAACACCATATATTTT.

The V gene is TRBV2, the J gene TRBJ2-1; 8 bases line up with TRBD1. CDR1 is SNHLY, CDR2 FYNNEI, per germline. The V and J ends lost 1 base and 6 bases, in that order; junction bases with no gene match: 14. This CDR3 has 18 amino acids. CDR3: CASSEGSGGTSMGNEQFF. As DNA, the CDR3 is TGTGCCAGCAGTGAAGGTTCAGGGGGCACGTCGATGGGCAATGAGCAGTTCTTC. Variable domain in full (rest from reference TRBV2 and TRBJ2-1): EPEVTQTPSHQVTQMGQEVILRCVPISNHLYFYWYRQILGQKVEFLVSFYNNEISEKSEIFDDQFSVERPDGSNFTLKIRSTKLEDSAMYFCASSEGSGGTSMGNEQFFGPGTRLTVL.

The chain recombines TRBV5-6 with TRBJ2-7; 9 bases are a match to TRBD1. Germline values: CDR1 SGHDT, CDR2 YYEEEE. The CDR3 runs to 15 residues. Trimming at V came to 4 bases and at J to 6 bases, leaving 11 bases not matched to a gene. The CDR3 coding sequence is TGTGCCAGCAGCGAGCGACGAACAGGGGGCGGCGAGCAGTACTTC. Amino acid sequence: CASSERRTGGGEQYF.

The rearrangement links TRBV29-1 to TRBJ1-4; D unclear. CDR1 and CDR2 from the germline V gene are SQVTM and ANQGSEA. The V gene lost 5 bases and the J gene lost 0 bases, with 16 bases spanning the gap. There are 16 residues in the CDR3. As DNA, the CDR3 is TGCAGCGTTCCCATGGGCCCTCCCTCAACTAATGAAAAACTGTTTTTT. It specifies CSVPMGPPSTNEKLFF.

J is TRBJ1-2 and V is TRBV2, with D possibly TRBD1 on 5 matching bases. The CDR3 loop spans 14 amino acids. CDR1 is SNHLY and CDR2 is FYNNEI in the germline V gene. V gave up 4 bases and J gave up 7 bases, with 16 bases separating them. In DNA form, the CDR3 reads TGTGCCAGCAGTGGTCAGGGTTCTTCGGTTGGCTACACCTTC. It is translated as CASSGQGSSVGYTF.

This chain uses TRBV11-2 with TRBJ2-7; a possible D gene is TRBD2 (6 bases). The V gene lost 3 bases and the J gene lost 2 bases, with 14 bases spanning the gap. The germline gives CDR1 SGHAT, CDR2 FQNNGV. The CDR3 covers 15 residues. The CDR3 sequence: CASSFGGVNTYEQYF. DNA for the CDR3: TGTGCCAGCAGCTTCGGCGGGGTAAACACCTACGAGCAGTACTTC.

The chain combines TRBV6-5 with TRBJ2-3, with 10 positions matching TRBD2. The junction had 8 bases not matched to a gene; V was cut back by 4 bases and J by 7 bases. The CDR3 spans 15 residues. Germline V gene sequence: CDR1 MNHEY, CDR2 SVGAGI. CDR3 in DNA: TGTGCCAGCAGTTCCAAGCGGGGGGGCACGTATACGCAGTATTTT. It encodes CASSSKRGGTYTQYF.

The V gene is TRBV28, the J gene TRBJ2-3; 9 bases match TRBD2. V was clipped by 6 bases and J by 2 bases; unmatched bases: 12. In germline, CDR1 is MDHEN, CDR2 SYDVKM. The CDR3 runs to 17 residues. CDR3 loop: CASSPLRGTSPTDTQYF. The CDR3 region has the DNA TGTGCCAGCAGCCCCCTCCGAGGGACTAGCCCCACAGATACGCAGTATTTT.

The chain carries TRBV28 and TRBJ2-7, with 9 bases aligning to TRBD1. Trimming removed 7 bases from V and 6 bases from J; junction bases left unmatched: 10. The germline gives CDR1 MDHEN, CDR2 SYDVKM. The CDR3 is made up of 14 amino acids. CDR3 DNA sequence: TGTGCCAGCAACCCGGGGGGACAGGGCTCCGAGCAGTACTTC. Protein product: CASNPGGQGSEQYF.

This rearrangement joins TRBV29-1 to TRBJ2-2; 7 bases are a match to TRBD1. Trimming at V came to 7 bases and at J to 11 bases, leaving 22 bases not matched to a gene. This CDR3 contains 16 residues. CDR1 SQVTM and CDR2 ANQGSEA come from the germline V gene. The CDR3 sequence is CSAEGWSKNRGRELFF. The CDR3 DNA reads as TGCAGCGCGGAAGGATGGTCGAAAAACAGGGGAAGAGAGCTGTTTTTT.

About this clone itself: Other DNA sequences of this sample code for an identical CDR3. V and J are TRBV27 and TRBJ2-7; TRBD2 matches at 7 bases. The V and J ends lost 5 bases and 6 bases, in that order; junction bases with no gene match: 10. The CDR3 is 14 residues long. Germline lookup yields CDR1 MNHEY and CDR2 SMNVEV (reference sequence). CDR3 nucleotides: TGTGCCAGCAGTCCAGGGTTGGGGGGGGGCGAGCAGTACTTC. As protein: CASSPGLGGGEQYF.

The rearrangement links TRBV19 to TRBJ1-2; TRBD1 might be the D (5 bases). Looked up from germline, CDR1 is LNHDA and CDR2 is SQIVND (reference sequence). Trimming removed 7 bases at V and 6 bases at J, with 18 bases between. The CDR3 is made up of 14 amino acids. CDR3 residues: CASTLPDRANGYTF. CDR3 DNA: TGTGCCAGTACCCTTCCTGACAGAGCCAATGGCTACACCTTC.

The chain uses TRBV7-9 and TRBJ2-3, with D tentatively TRBD2 (6 bases). Trimming left V 1 base short and J 8 bases short, with 19 bases between. The CDR3 loop spans 16 amino acids. The germline V gene has CDR1 SEHNR and CDR2 FQNEAQ (reference sequence). The CDR3 DNA reads TGTGCCAGCAGCTTAGGACAAGGGAGGCCACGTGGTACGCAGTATTTT. Translating it yields CASSLGQGRPRGTQYF.

The genes are TRBV4-1 and TRBJ2-5; D unclear. CDR1 MGHRA and CDR2 YSYEKL come from the germline V gene. The CDR3 covers 13 residues. V shed 1 base and J shed 4 bases, with 7 bases lying between them. The CDR3 nucleotides are TGCGCCAGCAGCCAAGTTCCGTCAGAGACCCAGTACTTC. Its protein product is CASSQVPSETQYF.

The J gene is TRBJ2-7, the V gene TRBV6-5; 10 nucleotides agree with TRBD2. The CDR3 spans 15 residues. Unmatched junction bases numbered 4, after V lost 2 bases and J lost 3 bases. Germline V gene sequence: CDR1 MNHEY, CDR2 SVGAGI. CDR3 DNA: TGTGCCAGCAGTTACGCACTAGCGGGAAGCTACGAGCAGTACTTC. Encoded protein: CASSYALAGSYEQYF.

J is TRBJ1-1 and V is TRBV28, with 11 positions matching TRBD1. CDR1 is MDHEN, CDR2 SYDVKM, per germline. The CDR3 length is 14 residues. Unmatched junction bases numbered 8, after V lost 6 bases and J lost 8 bases. In DNA form, the CDR3 reads TGTGCCAGCAGACCACTGGGACAGGGGGTGGAAGCTTTCTTT. Protein: CASRPLGQGVEAFF.

The genes are TRBV7-9 and TRBJ1-2; 7 bases agree with TRBD1. CDR1 and CDR2 from the germline V gene are SEHNR and FQNEAQ (reference sequence). CDR3 length: 16 amino acids. V was clipped by 6 bases and J by 1 base; unmatched bases: 11. The CDR3 DNA follows: TGTGCCAGCAGTCGACCTGGGACAGAAGATAACTATGGCTACACCTTC. The encoded protein is CASSRPGTEDNYGYTF.

The chain is built from TRBV28 and TRBJ1-4; tentative D call: TRBD1 (5 bases). Germline CDR1 reads MDHEN; CDR2 reads SYDVKM. CDR3 length: 13 residues. Trimming cost V 8 bases and J 7 bases, with 14 bases left between them. CDR3 DNA sequence: TGTGCCAGCTTCAGGGAAATGAGTGAAAAACTGTTTTTT. Protein product: CASFREMSEKLFF. The entire variable domain, with the rest obtained from reference TRBV28 and TRBJ1-4, is as follows: DVKVTQSSRYLVKRTGEKVFLECVQDMDHENMFWYRQDPGLGLRLIYFSYDVKMKEKGDIPEGYSVSREKKERFSLILESASTNQTSMYLCASFREMSEKLFFGSGTQLSVL.

The CDR3 nucleotides read TGTGCCAGCAGTGACGGAACTAGCGGGGAGGACAATGAGCAGTTCTTC. This sequence encodes CASSDGTSGEDNEQFF. This chain uses TRBV2 with TRBJ2-1, with TRBD2 identical over 10 bases. V was pared by 3 bases and J by 5 bases, with 7 bases of the junction left unmatched. The CDR3 runs 16 residues. The germline gives CDR1 SNHLY, CDR2 FYNNEI. The variable domain in full, with the rest retrieved from reference TRBV2 and TRBJ2-1, is EPEVTQTPSHQVTQMGQEVILRCVPISNHLYFYWYRQILGQKVEFLVSFYNNEISEKSEIFDDQFSVERPDGSNFTLKIRSTKLEDSAMYFCASSDGTSGEDNEQFFGPGTRLTVL.